This T cell receptor (beta chain) was recorded in a study of blood T cell repertoires in COVID-19. About the research overall: Samples came from the United States, Italy and Spain, spanning acute and convalescent COVID-19. Nucleic acid was either cDNA or gDNA, and it came from T cells, B-cell-depleted T cells, or PBMCs.

The CDR3 length is 15 residues. The V gene lost 3 bases and the J gene lost 2 bases, with 11 bases spanning the gap. The germline V gene has CDR1 MDHEN and CDR2 SYDVKM. Under the authors' procedure: Reference gene primer amplification gave nucleated cell count estimates. Only in-frame clones appear in the TCRdb table, and some are missing; sequencing was by immunoSEQ multiplex PCR. D and trimming come from the DNA, and the V and J calls and clone size come from that table. The sample carries 70,000 to 90,000 clones, under 80% recorded once. The rearrangement joins TRBV28 to TRBJ2-1, with TRBD2 as a possible D gene (7 bases). Material for sequencing was peripheral blood. The origin of this receptor is a human donor in a cohort sampled during active COVID-19. The CDR3 loop reads CASSFIGGPYNEQFF. The CDR3 DNA sequence: TGTGCCAGCAGTTTTATCGGGGGGCCCTACAATGAGCAGTTCTTC.